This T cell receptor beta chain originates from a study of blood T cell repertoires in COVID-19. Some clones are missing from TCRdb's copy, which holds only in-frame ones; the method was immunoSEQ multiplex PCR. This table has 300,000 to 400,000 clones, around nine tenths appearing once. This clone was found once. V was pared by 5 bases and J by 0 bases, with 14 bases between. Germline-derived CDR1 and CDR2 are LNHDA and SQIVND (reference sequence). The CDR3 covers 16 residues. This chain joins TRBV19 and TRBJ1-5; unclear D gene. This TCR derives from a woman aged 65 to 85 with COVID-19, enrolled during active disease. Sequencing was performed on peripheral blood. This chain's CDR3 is CASSRTFTDSNQPQHF. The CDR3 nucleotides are TGTGCCAGTAGTCGAACGTTTACAGATAGCAATCAGCCCCAGCATTTT.